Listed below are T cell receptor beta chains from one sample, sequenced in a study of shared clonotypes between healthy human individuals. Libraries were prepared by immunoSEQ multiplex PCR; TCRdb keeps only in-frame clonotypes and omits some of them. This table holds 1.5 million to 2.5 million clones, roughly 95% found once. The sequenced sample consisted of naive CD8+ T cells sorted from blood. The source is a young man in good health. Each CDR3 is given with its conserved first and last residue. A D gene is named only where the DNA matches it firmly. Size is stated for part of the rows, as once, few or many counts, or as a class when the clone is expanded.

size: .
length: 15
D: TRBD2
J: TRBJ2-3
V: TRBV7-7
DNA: TGTGCTAGCAGCTGTAGCGGGGGGGCCACAGATACGCAGTATTTT
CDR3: CASSCSGGATDTQYF

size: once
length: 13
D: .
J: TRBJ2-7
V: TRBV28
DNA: TGTGCCAGCAGTTCCGGGTACGGGGTCGAGCAGTACTTC
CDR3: CASSSGYGVEQYF

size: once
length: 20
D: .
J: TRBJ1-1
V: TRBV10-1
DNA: TGCGCCAGCAGTGAGTTGCTGCCTAGGACCCCCCGGCTGGTGAATACTGAAGCTTTCTTT
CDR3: CASSELLPRTPRLVNTEAFF

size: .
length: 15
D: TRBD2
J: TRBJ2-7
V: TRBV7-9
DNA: TGTGCCAGCAGCCGACTAGCGGGAGGACCCTACGAGCAGTACTTC
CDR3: CASSRLAGGPYEQYF

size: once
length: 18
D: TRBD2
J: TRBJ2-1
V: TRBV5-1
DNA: TGCGCCAGCAGCTTGGGTCCCACTAGCGGGATTGGGTACAATGAGCAGTTCTTC
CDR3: CASSLGPTSGIGYNEQFF

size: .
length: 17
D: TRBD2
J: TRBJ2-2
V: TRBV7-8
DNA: TGTGCCAGCAGCCCCCAGATAGCGGGATTGAACACCGGGGAGCTGTTTTTT
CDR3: CASSPQIAGLNTGELFF

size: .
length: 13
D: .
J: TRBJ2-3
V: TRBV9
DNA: TGTGCCAGCAGCGCCCCAACGACAGGTACGCAGTATTTT
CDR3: CASSAPTTGTQYF

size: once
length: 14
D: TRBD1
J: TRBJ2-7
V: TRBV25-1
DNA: TGTGCCAGCAGTGAATGGGACAGTTCCTACGAGCAGTACTTC
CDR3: CASSEWDSSYEQYF

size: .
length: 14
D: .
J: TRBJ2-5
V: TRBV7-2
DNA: TGTGCCAGCAGCTTAGTCGGGAGTGAAGAGACCCAGTACTTC
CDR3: CASSLVGSEETQYF

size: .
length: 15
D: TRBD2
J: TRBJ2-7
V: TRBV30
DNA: TGTGCCTGGAACGTGGCTAGCGGGTTCTCCTACGAGCAGTACTTC
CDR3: CAWNVASGFSYEQYF

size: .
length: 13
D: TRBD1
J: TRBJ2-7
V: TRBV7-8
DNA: TGTGCCAGCAGCTCAGACAGGGGATACGAGCAGTACTTC
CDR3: CASSSDRGYEQYF

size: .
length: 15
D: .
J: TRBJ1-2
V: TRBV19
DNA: TGTGCCAGTAGTATTTACTCTGCGGCAGGGGTTGGCTACACCTTC
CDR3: CASSIYSAAGVGYTF

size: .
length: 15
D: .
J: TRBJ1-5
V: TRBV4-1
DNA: TGCGCCAGCAGCCAAGACCGGGGTTCACATCAGCCCCAGCATTTT
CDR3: CASSQDRGSHQPQHF